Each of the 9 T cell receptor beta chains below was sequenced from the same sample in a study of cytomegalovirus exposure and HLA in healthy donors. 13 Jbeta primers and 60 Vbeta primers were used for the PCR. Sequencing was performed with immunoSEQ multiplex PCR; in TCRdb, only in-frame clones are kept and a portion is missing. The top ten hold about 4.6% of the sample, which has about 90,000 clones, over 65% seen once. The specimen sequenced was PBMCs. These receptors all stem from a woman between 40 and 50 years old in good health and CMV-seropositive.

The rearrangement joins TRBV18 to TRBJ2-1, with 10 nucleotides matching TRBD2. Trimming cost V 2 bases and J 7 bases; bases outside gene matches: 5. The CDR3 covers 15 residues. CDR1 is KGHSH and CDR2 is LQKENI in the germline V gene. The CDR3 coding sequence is TGTGCCAGCTCACCATCTAGCGGGAGTACAAATGAGCAGTTCTTC. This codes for CASSPSSGSTNEQFF.

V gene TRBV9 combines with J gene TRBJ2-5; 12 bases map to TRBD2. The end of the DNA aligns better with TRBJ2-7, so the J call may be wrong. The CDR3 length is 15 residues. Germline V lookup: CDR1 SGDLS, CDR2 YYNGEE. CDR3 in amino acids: CASSEGLAGSYEQYF. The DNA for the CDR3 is TGTGCCAGCAGCGAGGGACTAGCGGGCTCCTACGAGCAGTACTTC.

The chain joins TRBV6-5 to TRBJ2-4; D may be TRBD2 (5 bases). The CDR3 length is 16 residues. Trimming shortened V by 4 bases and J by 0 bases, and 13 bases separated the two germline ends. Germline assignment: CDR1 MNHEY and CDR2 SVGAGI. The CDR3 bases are TGTGCCAGCAGTTCACTAGACGGACTAGCCAAAAACATTCAGTACTTC. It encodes CASSSLDGLAKNIQYF.

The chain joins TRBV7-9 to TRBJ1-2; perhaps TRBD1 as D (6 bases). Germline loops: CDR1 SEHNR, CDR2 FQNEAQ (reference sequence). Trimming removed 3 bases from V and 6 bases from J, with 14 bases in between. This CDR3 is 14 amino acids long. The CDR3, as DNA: TGTGCCAGCAGCTTGGTACGAGGGGGTGATGGCTACACCTTC. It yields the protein CASSLVRGGDGYTF.

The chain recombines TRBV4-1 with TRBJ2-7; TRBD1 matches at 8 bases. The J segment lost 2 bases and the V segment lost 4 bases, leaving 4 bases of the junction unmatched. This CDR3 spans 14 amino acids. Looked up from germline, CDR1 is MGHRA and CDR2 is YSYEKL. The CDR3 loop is CASSPDRGTYEQYF. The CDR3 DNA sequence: TGCGCCAGCAGCCCCGACAGGGGAACCTACGAGCAGTACTTC.

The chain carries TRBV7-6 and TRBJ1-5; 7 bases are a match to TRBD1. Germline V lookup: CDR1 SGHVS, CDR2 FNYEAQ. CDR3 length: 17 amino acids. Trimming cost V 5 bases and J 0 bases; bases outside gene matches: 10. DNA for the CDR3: TGTGCCAGCAGCCTCCGCGGACAGGACTATAGCAATCAGCCCCAGCATTTT. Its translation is CASSLRGQDYSNQPQHF. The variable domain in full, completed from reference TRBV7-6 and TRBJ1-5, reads GAGVSQSPRYKVTKRGQDVALRCDPISGHVSLYWYRQALGQGPEFLTYFNYEAQQDKSGLPNDRFSAERPEGSISTLTIQRTEQRDSAMYRCASSLRGQDYSNQPQHFGDGTRLSIL.

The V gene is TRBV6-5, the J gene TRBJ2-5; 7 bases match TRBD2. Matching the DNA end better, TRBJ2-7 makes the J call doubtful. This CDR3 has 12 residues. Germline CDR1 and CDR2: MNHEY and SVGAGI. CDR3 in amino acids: CASRGLAYEQYF. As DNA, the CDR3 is TGTGCCAGCAGAGGACTAGCCTACGAGCAGTACTTC.

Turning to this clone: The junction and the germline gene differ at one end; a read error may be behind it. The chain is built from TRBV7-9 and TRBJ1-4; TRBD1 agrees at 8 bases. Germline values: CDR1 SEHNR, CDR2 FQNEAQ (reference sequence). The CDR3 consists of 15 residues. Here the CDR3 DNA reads TGCGCCAGCAGCCAAGACAGGGGTGCTAATGAAAAACTGTTTTTT. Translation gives CASSQDRGANEKLFF.

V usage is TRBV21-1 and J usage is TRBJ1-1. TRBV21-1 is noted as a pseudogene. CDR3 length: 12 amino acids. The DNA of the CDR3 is TGTGCCAGCCCGAAGCCTAACACTGAAGCTTTCTTT. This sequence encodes CASPKPNTEAFF.